Below, 11 T cell receptor beta chains from the same sample are listed, as sequenced in a study of blood T cell repertoires in COVID-19. The repertoire was sequenced with immunoSEQ multiplex PCR; TCRdb's copy has only in-frame clones and lacks some. The profile shows roughly 230,000 clones, around 83% of them singletons. The sequencing sample was made of peripheral blood. All receptors derive from a woman aged 45-60 years with acute or convalescent COVID-19.

This clone has more than one count but fewer than ten. This chain uses TRBV19 with TRBJ1-1, with D tentatively TRBD1 (6 bases). V lost 7 bases, J lost 3 bases, and 12 bases lay in between. Per the germline V gene, CDR1 is LNHDA and CDR2 is SQIVND (reference sequence). The CDR3 runs 13 residues. The CDR3 here is CASMHRADTEAFF. As DNA, the CDR3 is TGTGCCAGTATGCACAGGGCGGACACTGAAGCTTTCTTT. Using reference TRBV19 and TRBJ1-1 for the parts outside the CDR3, the full variable domain is DGGITQSPKYLFRKEGQNVTLSCEQNLNHDAMYWYRQDPGQGLRLIYYSQIVNDFQKGDIAEGYSVSREKKESFPLTVTSAQKNPTAFYLCASMHRADTEAFFGQGTRLTVV.

The V gene is TRBV7-6, the J gene TRBJ1-1; TRBD1 matches 7 bases. V was clipped by 5 bases and J by 3 bases; unmatched bases: 3. Germline loops: CDR1 SGHVS, CDR2 FNYEAQ. The CDR3 contains 13 residues. The CDR3 here is CASSTQGDTEAFF. CDR3 DNA sequence: TGTGCCAGCAGCACCCAGGGGGACACTGAAGCTTTCTTT.

This chain connects TRBV18 to TRBJ2-3; possible D gene TRBD2, 5 bases. The CDR3 sequence is 14 residues long. Looked up from germline, CDR1 is KGHSH and CDR2 is LQKENI. V lost 6 bases and J 2 bases, leaving 12 bases between the germline ends. The CDR3 protein is CASSRSRDTDTQYF. For the CDR3, the DNA is TGTGCCAGCTCGCGCAGCCGGGACACAGATACGCAGTATTTT.

The V and J genes are TRBV2 and TRBJ2-1; 8 nucleotides align to TRBD2. This CDR3 contains 12 residues. Trimming at V came to 9 bases and at J to 9 bases, leaving 7 bases not matched to a gene. Germline values: CDR1 SNHLY, CDR2 FYNNEI. The CDR3 region has the DNA TGTGCCAGTCAGCGGGAGTTTGGTGAGCAGTTCTTC. It encodes CASQREFGEQFF.

The rearrangement joins TRBV4-3 to TRBJ2-5; 7 bases align to TRBD1. CDR1 is LGHNA and CDR2 is YSLEER in the germline V gene. The CDR3 loop spans 15 amino acids. With 4 bases clipped from V and 5 bases from J, the junction kept 10 bases outside the gene matches. CDR3 residues: CASSPQQGTGETQYF. CDR3 sequence (DNA): TGCGCCAGCAGCCCCCAACAGGGGACGGGGGAGACCCAGTACTTC.

This clone has only one observation. The chain links TRBV4-1 to TRBJ2-5; 9 bases are a match to TRBD1. The CDR3 runs 16 residues. CDR1 and CDR2 (germline): MGHRA, YSYEKL. V shed 4 bases, J shed 5 bases, and the junction held 11 bases outside the gene matches. The chain's CDR3 is CASSPGYGQGWETQYF. CDR3 nucleotide sequence: TGCGCCAGCAGCCCGGGATACGGACAGGGGTGGGAGACCCAGTACTTC.

The V call is TRBV28, the J call TRBJ1-2; D not resolved. The germline V and J ends were trimmed by 4 bases and 1 base, with 16 bases remaining between them. The length of the CDR3 is 16 residues. Germline CDR1 is MDHEN and CDR2 is SYDVKM. CDR3 sequence (DNA): TGTGCCAGCAGTTCCTCCGGGAATGCTCTTAACTATGGCTACACCTTC. Its protein product is CASSSSGNALNYGYTF.

The chain uses TRBV5-4 and TRBJ1-1; the match to TRBD1 covers 7 bases. CDR1 is SGHNT, CDR2 YYREEE, per germline (reference sequence). Trimming took 4 bases from V and 1 from J; bases not matched to a gene: 7. CDR3 length: 15 amino acids. The chain's CDR3 is CASSPKGAGNTEAFF. The CDR3 nucleotides are TGTGCCAGCAGCCCGAAGGGGGCGGGGAACACTGAAGCTTTCTTT.

The chain employs TRBV7-9 and TRBJ2-6; D gene ambiguous. This CDR3 is built from 17 residues. The germline V gene has CDR1 SEHNR and CDR2 FQNEAQ (reference sequence). With 0 bases removed from V and 0 bases from J, the gap between germline ends came to 9 bases. CDR3 in amino acids: CASSLASLLSGANVLTF. The CDR3 nucleotides are TGTGCCAGCAGCTTAGCGTCCCTCCTCTCTGGGGCCAACGTCCTGACTTTC.

The chain carries TRBV30 and TRBJ2-7; maybe TRBD1 (6 bases). V lost 5 bases and J lost 3, with 20 bases in between. The CDR3 covers 15 residues. CDR1 and CDR2 (germline): GTSNPN, SVGIG (reference sequence). The chain's CDR3 is CAWPGQDRPGYEQYF. CDR3 sequence (DNA): TGTGCCTGGCCGGGACAAGACCGCCCAGGCTACGAGCAGTACTTC.

This clone appeared once. V is TRBV5-4 and J is TRBJ1-1; D gene uncertain. The V gene lost 0 bases and the J gene lost 0 bases, with 3 bases spanning the gap. This CDR3 has 13 residues. CDR1 is SGHNT, CDR2 YYREEE, per germline (reference sequence). The CDR3 loop is CASSLAVNTEAFF. Here the CDR3 DNA reads TGTGCCAGCAGCTTGGCGGTGAACACTGAAGCTTTCTTT.